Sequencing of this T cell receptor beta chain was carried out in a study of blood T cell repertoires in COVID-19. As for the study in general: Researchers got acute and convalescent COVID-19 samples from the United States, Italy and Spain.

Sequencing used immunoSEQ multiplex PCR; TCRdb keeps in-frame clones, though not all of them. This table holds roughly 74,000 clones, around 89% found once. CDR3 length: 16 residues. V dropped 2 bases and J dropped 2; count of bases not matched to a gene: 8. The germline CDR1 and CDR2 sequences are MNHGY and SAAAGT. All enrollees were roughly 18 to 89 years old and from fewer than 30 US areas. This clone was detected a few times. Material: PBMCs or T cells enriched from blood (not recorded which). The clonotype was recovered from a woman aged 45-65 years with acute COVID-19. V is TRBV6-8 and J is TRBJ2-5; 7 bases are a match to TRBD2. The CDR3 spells CASSYGRDGLQETQYF. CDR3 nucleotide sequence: TGTGCCAGCAGTTACGGGAGGGACGGACTACAAGAGACCCAGTACTTC.